These 4 T cell receptor beta chains originate from one sample sequenced in a study of radiation and T cells in renal cell carcinoma. The protocol was immunoSEQ multiplex PCR, while the TCRdb copy is restricted to in-frame clones and leaves out a portion. This table has 95,000 to 150,000 clones, about four fifths appearing once. Indicated time point: blood 2 weeks post-SBRT. Treatment here: 15 Gy SBRT to primary tumor, nephrectomy 4 weeks later. Sequencing was performed on blood, taken from a patient whose treatment included radiotherapy and nephrectomy. These receptors came from a middle-aged man with renal cell carcinoma.

CDR3 protein: CASSLSVKGQGPPYEQYF. The CDR3 DNA reads TGTGCCAGCAGCTTAAGCGTGAAAGGACAGGGTCCCCCATACGAGCAGTACTTC. The chain employs TRBV7-9 and TRBJ2-7; TRBD1 aligns across 8 bases. CDR1 is SEHNR and CDR2 is FQNEAQ in the germline V gene (reference sequence). The CDR3 runs 18 residues. Trimming cost V 2 bases and J 4 bases; bases outside gene matches: 16. The complete variable domain, with remaining parts taken from reference TRBV7-9 and TRBJ2-7, reads DTGVSQNPRHKITKRGQNVTFRCDPISEHNRLYWYRQTLGQGPEFLTYFQNEAQLEKSRLLSDRFSAERPKGSFSTLEIQRTEQGDSAMYLCASSLSVKGQGPPYEQYFGPGTRLTVT.

A few counts support this clone. This chain joins TRBV7-2 and TRBJ1-5; D unclear. CDR1 and CDR2 from the germline V gene are SGHTA and FQGNSA. With 2 bases removed from V and 4 bases from J, the gap between germline ends came to 9 bases. This CDR3 contains 14 residues. The CDR3 sequence is CASSLYTTNQPQHF. CDR3 in DNA: TGTGCCAGCAGCTTATACACAACTAATCAGCCCCAGCATTTT.

This chain links TRBV7-3 with TRBJ2-7, with unresolved D. V lost 1 base, J lost 6 bases, and 13 bases lay in between. CDR3 length: 14 residues. The germline V gene has CDR1 SGHTA and CDR2 FQGTGA. CDR3 loop: CASSLNPFDGEQYF. In nucleotides, the CDR3 is TGTGCCAGCAGCTTAAACCCCTTTGACGGCGAGCAGTACTTC.

The J gene is TRBJ2-3, the V gene TRBV30, with D maybe TRBD2 (6 bases). Germline V gene data show CDR1 as GTSNPN and CDR2 as SVGIG (reference sequence). V dropped 8 bases and J dropped 4 bases, with 16 bases sitting between them. The CDR3 loop spans 13 amino acids. CDR3: CAGAGSLADTQYF. Here the CDR3 DNA reads TGTGCCGGAGCCGGGAGTCTCGCAGATACGCAGTATTTT.